The 23 T cell receptor beta chains below come from one sample, sequenced in a study of shared clonotypes between healthy human individuals (TCRdb year 2020). The library was generated by the immunoSEQ multiplex PCR assay. The table comes from immuneACCESS by way of TCRdb, which keeps in-frame sequences with V and J called. Part of the clones is missing from these tables; in studies checked, under half for an unresolved V gene and the rest for unknown reasons. In all, the sample holds about 2.3 million clones, and approximately 93% of those were seen once. Approximately 0.4% of the sample goes to the ten largest clones. What was sequenced was naive CD4+ T cells from PBMCs. Reading the label with the study, this specimen's cell subset or site is: CD45RA+ positively selected. The receptors were gathered from a man aged 18 to 29 in good health. Some clones in this sample may be carry-over from other donors' samples.

A word on this clone: The same CDR3 can be traced to other DNA sequences in this sample. The gene calls are TRBV11-3 and TRBJ2-2; no clear D. The CDR3 totals 12 residues. Germline CDR1 and CDR2: SGHNT and YENEEA. V dropped 2 bases and J dropped 4 bases, with 2 bases sitting between them. The CDR3 DNA sequence: TGTGCCAGCAGCTTAAGCACCGGGGAGCTGTTTTTT. Its protein is CASSLSTGELFF.

This chain links TRBV6-1 with TRBJ2-7; no clear D gene. The CDR3 contains 14 residues. In germline, CDR1 is MNHNS, CDR2 SASEGT. V lost 2 bases to trimming and J lost 7 bases, with 15 bases between them. The CDR3 region has the DNA TGTGCCAGCAGTGAAAACCCCTCGTCATGGGAGCAGTACTTC. Protein sequence: CASSENPSSWEQYF.

This rearrangement joins TRBV25-1 to TRBJ2-5; 11 positions match TRBD2. V trimming: 1 base; J trimming: 5 bases; junction bases outside the gene matches: 9. Germline V gene lookup returns CDR1 MGHDK and CDR2 SYGVNS. The CDR3 is 17 residues long. The CDR3 region has the DNA TGTGCCAGCAGTGAATCACTAGCGGGAGCCGGTCGGGAGACCCAGTACTTC. This translates into CASSESLAGAGRETQYF. Drawing the rest from reference TRBV25-1 and TRBJ2-5, the complete variable domain is EADIYQTPRYLVIGTGKKITLECSQTMGHDKMYWYQQDPGMELHLIHYSYGVNSTEKGDLSSESTVSRIRTEHFPLTLESARPSHTSQYLCASSESLAGAGRETQYFGPGTRLLVL.

This clone was recorded a few times. The same CDR3 can be traced to other DNA sequences in this sample. The chain uses TRBV19 and TRBJ1-2; 7 bases are a match to TRBD1. The CDR3 spans 13 residues. V gave up 3 bases and J gave up 8 bases; unmatched junction bases: 6. Looked up from germline, CDR1 is LNHDA and CDR2 is SQIVND (reference sequence). CDR3: CASSIAGGGGYTF. DNA of the CDR3: TGTGCCAGTAGTATCGCAGGGGGTGGCGGCTACACCTTC.

V gene TRBV29-1 combines with J gene TRBJ2-7; 8 nucleotides line up with TRBD1. This CDR3 has 14 amino acids. Losses at the gene ends were 6 bases for V and 11 bases for J; bases not matched to a gene: 18. Germline V gives CDR1 SQVTM, CDR2 ANQGSEA. CDR3 sequence reads: CSVPGLRDRREEYF. CDR3 sequence (DNA): TGCAGCGTCCCCGGTCTCCGGGACAGGAGGGAGGAGTACTTC.

For the CDR3, the DNA is TGTGCCAGCAGCCAAAGCCCTGGCGGACCTAAGACCTACGAGCAGTACTTC. This encodes CASSQSPGGPKTYEQYF. The chain combines TRBV7-6 with TRBJ2-7; D remains unclear. The CDR3 runs to 17 residues. Deletions cut 5 bases from V and 2 bases from J, with 22 bases between. Germline V gene sequence: CDR1 SGHVS, CDR2 FNYEAQ.

The J gene is TRBJ2-3, the V gene TRBV11-3; no clear D. The CDR3 length is 12 residues. Germline CDR1 reads SGHNT; CDR2 reads YENEEA. V dropped 3 bases and J dropped 5 bases, with 6 bases sitting between them. For the CDR3, the DNA is TGTGCCAGCAGCTTGTTAGGAGATACGCAGTATTTT. It is translated as CASSLLGDTQYF.

The chain combines TRBV7-2 with TRBJ1-3; D gene ambiguous. V lost 7 bases and J lost 8, with 18 bases in between. This CDR3 has 14 amino acids. Per the germline V gene, CDR1 is SGHTA and CDR2 is FQGNSA. As DNA, the CDR3 is TGTGCCAGCACCCCCACGGGCAGGTTGGACACCATATATTTT. Translating gives CASTPTGRLDTIYF.

The CDR3 sequence: CASNGQGALGANVLTF. The CDR3 DNA reads TGTGCCAGCAACGGCCAGGGGGCGCTTGGGGCCAACGTCCTGACTTTC. The chain carries TRBV28 and TRBJ2-6, with 8 bases aligning to TRBD1. Germline V gene lookup returns CDR1 MDHEN and CDR2 SYDVKM. The CDR3 contains 16 residues. The V segment lost 7 bases and the J segment 3 bases; nucleotides outside the gene matches: 8.

This chain uses TRBV7-9 with TRBJ1-1; no firm D call. Germline V gene data show CDR1 as SEHNR and CDR2 as FQNEAQ (reference sequence). Trimming stripped 7 bases from V and 1 base from J, with 10 bases between. The CDR3 has 13 residues. CDR3 in DNA: TGTGCCAGCAACACCTACCCGAACACTGAAGCTTTCTTT. It specifies CASNTYPNTEAFF.

This clone was found a few times. V is TRBV6-1 and J is TRBJ1-3; TRBD1 matches at 8 bases. Trimming at V came to 2 bases and at J to 4 bases, leaving 4 bases not matched to a gene. CDR3 size: 15 residues. CDR1 and CDR2 (germline): MNHNS, SASEGT. The CDR3 loop is CASSEQGAVGNTIYF. The CDR3 nucleotides are TGTGCCAGCAGTGAACAGGGGGCCGTGGGAAACACCATATATTTT.

This clone was counted between two and nine times. The chain joins TRBV19 to TRBJ1-2; D is unclear. With 3 bases removed from V and 4 bases from J, the gap between germline ends came to 12 bases. Germline CDR1 LNHDA, CDR2 SQIVND (reference sequence). The CDR3 sequence is 14 residues long. CDR3 bases: TGTGCCAGTAGTATGCCAGGCACCTTCTATGGCTACACCTTC. Its protein product is CASSMPGTFYGYTF.

For this clone: This sample includes further DNA sequences coding for the same CDR3. CDR3 DNA: TGTGCCTGGACGGGGGATACTGAAGCTTTCTTT. It translates to CAWTGDTEAFF. The J gene is TRBJ1-1, the V gene TRBV30, with D possibly being TRBD1 (5 bases). Germline V gene data show CDR1 as GTSNPN and CDR2 as SVGIG (reference sequence). V was pared by 4 bases and J by 5 bases, with 8 bases between. CDR3 length: 11 amino acids. Full variable domain (remainder filled in from reference TRBV30 and TRBJ1-1): SQTIHQWPATLVQPVGSPLSLECTVEGTSNPNLYWYRQAAGRGLQLLFYSVGIGQISSEVPQNLSASRPQDRQFILSSKKLLLSDSGFYLCAWTGDTEAFFGQGTRLTVV.

The chain is built from TRBV5-1 and TRBJ2-5, with TRBD2 matching 7 bases. This CDR3 region has 14 residues. In germline, CDR1 is SGHRS, CDR2 YFSETQ. The ends lost 4 bases at V and 2 bases at J; junction bases unmatched: 5. CDR3 region: CASSREVQQETQYF. The CDR3 nucleotides are TGCGCCAGCAGCCGGGAGGTTCAGCAAGAGACCCAGTACTTC.

This chain connects TRBV15 to TRBJ1-5; 7 nucleotides agree with TRBD1. Per the germline V gene, CDR1 is LNHNV and CDR2 is YYDKDF (reference sequence). This CDR3 region has 16 residues. Trimming took 5 bases from V and 3 from J; bases not matched to a gene: 10. The CDR3 nucleotides read TGTGCCACCAGCGGAGGGACAGACGCCTACAATCAGCCCCAGCATTTT. As protein: CATSGGTDAYNQPQHF.

The chain combines TRBV30 with TRBJ2-3, with unresolved D. The germline gives CDR1 GTSNPN, CDR2 SVGIG (reference sequence). Trimming removed 7 bases at V and 2 bases at J, with 19 bases between. This CDR3 region has 15 residues. In DNA form, the CDR3 reads TGTGCCTCGACACCCCTGGCTATACCCACAGATACGCAGTATTTT. As protein: CASTPLAIPTDTQYF. Based on the CDR3 plus reference TRBV30 and TRBJ2-3, the full variable domain is SQTIHQWPATLVQPVGSPLSLECTVEGTSNPNLYWYRQAAGRGLQLLFYSVGIGQISSEVPQNLSASRPQDRQFILSSKKLLLSDSGFYLCASTPLAIPTDTQYFGPGTRLTVL.

This chain connects TRBV2 to TRBJ2-2; D is perhaps TRBD1 (5 bases). Looked up from germline, CDR1 is SNHLY and CDR2 is FYNNEI. CDR3 size: 13 residues. V was shortened by 6 bases and J by 4 bases, with 9 bases between the two germline ends. As DNA, the CDR3 is TGTGCCAGCAGGATAAGGGGCACCGGGGAGCTGTTTTTT. Its translation is CASRIRGTGELFF. The entire variable domain, with the rest obtained from reference TRBV2 and TRBJ2-2, is as follows: EPEVTQTPSHQVTQMGQEVILRCVPISNHLYFYWYRQILGQKVEFLVSFYNNEISEKSEIFDDQFSVERPDGSNFTLKIRSTKLEDSAMYFCASRIRGTGELFFGEGSRLTVL.

The chain has TRBV27 and TRBJ2-5, with TRBD2 as a possible D gene (6 bases). Between the trimmed V and J ends, which lost 7 bases and 1 base, there was a span of 13 bases. The germline gives CDR1 MNHEY, CDR2 SMNVEV (reference sequence). This CDR3 contains 14 residues. In DNA form, the CDR3 reads TGTGCCAGCAAACGGGAGTGGGTCCAAGAGACCCAGTACTTC. Amino acid sequence: CASKREWVQETQYF.

The gene calls are TRBV5-1 and TRBJ2-1; D unresolved. Trimming took off 2 bases at V and 15 bases at J, with 12 bases between the two ends. The CDR3 runs 11 residues. CDR1 and CDR2 (germline): SGHRS, YFSETQ. The CDR3 loop is CASSFNAVRFF. In DNA, the CDR3 is TGCGCCAGCAGCTTTAACGCTGTTCGGTTCTTC.

V is TRBV29-1 and J is TRBJ2-7; D gene uncertain. The CDR3 covers 12 residues. The germline V and J ends were trimmed by 5 bases and 4 bases, with 12 bases remaining between them. The germline V gene has CDR1 SQVTM and CDR2 ANQGSEA. DNA for the CDR3: TGCAGCGTTCAGCTAAGAACGTACGAGCAGTACTTC. Amino acid sequence: CSVQLRTYEQYF.

The chain recombines TRBV9 with TRBJ2-7; D perhaps matches TRBD2 (6 bases). From germline, CDR1 is SGDLS and CDR2 YYNGEE. The CDR3 contains 13 residues. Trimming cost V 2 bases and J 7 bases, with 13 bases left between them. The CDR3 nucleotides are TGTGCCAGCAGCGTCCGGGGCCGGGGGGAGCAGTACTTC. Amino acid sequence: CASSVRGRGEQYF.

The chain has TRBV10-3 and TRBJ2-1; TRBD2 matches 9 bases. Trimming at V came to 6 bases and at J to 7 bases, leaving 10 bases not matched to a gene. CDR1 and CDR2 from the germline V gene are ENHRY and SYGVKD. This CDR3 contains 15 residues. The CDR3 reads CAIRPTSGGANEQFF. CDR3 nucleotides: TGTGCCATCAGGCCGACTAGCGGCGGGGCAAATGAGCAGTTCTTC.

In regard to this clone: In the same sample, other DNA sequences code for this CDR3. The gene calls are TRBV10-3 and TRBJ2-7; 7 positions match TRBD1. The germline CDR1 and CDR2 sequences are ENHRY and SYGVKD. V dropped 3 bases and J dropped 6; count of bases not matched to a gene: 2. The CDR3 is made up of 12 amino acids. The chain's CDR3 is CAISESGGEQYF. Written as DNA, the CDR3 is TGTGCCATCAGTGAATCAGGGGGCGAGCAGTACTTC.